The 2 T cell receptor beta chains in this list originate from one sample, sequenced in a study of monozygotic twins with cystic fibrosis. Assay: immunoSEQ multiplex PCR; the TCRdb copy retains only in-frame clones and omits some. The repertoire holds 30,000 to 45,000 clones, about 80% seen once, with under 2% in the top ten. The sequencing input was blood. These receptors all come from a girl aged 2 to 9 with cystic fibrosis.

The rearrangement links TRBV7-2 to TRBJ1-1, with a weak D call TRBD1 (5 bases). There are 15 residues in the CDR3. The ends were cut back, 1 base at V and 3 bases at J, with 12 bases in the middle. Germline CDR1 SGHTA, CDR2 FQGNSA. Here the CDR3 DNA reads TGTGCCAGCAGCTTAGGATGGTCGGGGGACACTGAAGCTTTCTTT. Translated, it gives CASSLGWSGDTEAFF. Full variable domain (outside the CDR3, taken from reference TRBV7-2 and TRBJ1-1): GAGVSQSPSNKVTEKGKDVELRCDPISGHTALYWYRQSLGQGLEFLIYFQGNSAPDKSGLPSDRFSAERTGGSVSTLTIQRTQQEDSAVYLCASSLGWSGDTEAFFGQGTRLTVV.

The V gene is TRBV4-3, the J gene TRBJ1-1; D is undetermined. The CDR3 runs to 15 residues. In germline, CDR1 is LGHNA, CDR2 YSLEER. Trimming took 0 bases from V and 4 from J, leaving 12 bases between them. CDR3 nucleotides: TGCGCCAGCAGCCAAGATTGGGAGTCCGGCACTGAAGCTTTCTTT. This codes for CASSQDWESGTEAFF.